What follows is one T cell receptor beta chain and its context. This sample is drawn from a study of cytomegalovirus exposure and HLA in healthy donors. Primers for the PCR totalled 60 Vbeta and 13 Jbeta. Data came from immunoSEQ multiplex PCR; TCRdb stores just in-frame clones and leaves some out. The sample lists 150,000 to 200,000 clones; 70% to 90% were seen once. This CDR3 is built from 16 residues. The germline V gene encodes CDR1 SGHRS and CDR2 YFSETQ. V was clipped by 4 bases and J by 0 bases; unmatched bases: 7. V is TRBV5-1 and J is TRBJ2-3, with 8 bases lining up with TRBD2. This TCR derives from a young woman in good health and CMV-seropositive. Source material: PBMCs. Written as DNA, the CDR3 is TGCGCCAGCAGCAAAAGCAGCGGGGGTAGCACAGATACGCAGTATTTT. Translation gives CASSKSSGGSTDTQYF.